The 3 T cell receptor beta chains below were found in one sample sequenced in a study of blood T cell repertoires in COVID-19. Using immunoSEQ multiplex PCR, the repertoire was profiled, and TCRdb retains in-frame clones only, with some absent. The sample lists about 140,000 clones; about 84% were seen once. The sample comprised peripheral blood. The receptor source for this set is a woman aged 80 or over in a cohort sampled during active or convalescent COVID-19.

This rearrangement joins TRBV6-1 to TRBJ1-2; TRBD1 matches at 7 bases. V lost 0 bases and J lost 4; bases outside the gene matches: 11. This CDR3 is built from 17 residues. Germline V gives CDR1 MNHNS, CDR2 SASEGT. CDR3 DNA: TGTGCCAGCAGTGAAGCTCTCGGGCGACAGGGCACCTATGGCTACACCTTC. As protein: CASSEALGRQGTYGYTF.

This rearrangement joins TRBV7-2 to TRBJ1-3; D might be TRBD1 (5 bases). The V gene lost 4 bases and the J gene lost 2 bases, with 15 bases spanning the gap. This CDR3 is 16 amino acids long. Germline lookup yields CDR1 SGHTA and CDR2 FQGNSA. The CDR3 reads CASSYLLSGPGNTIYF. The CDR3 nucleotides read TGTGCCAGCAGCTACCTCCTTTCAGGGCCTGGAAACACCATATATTTT.

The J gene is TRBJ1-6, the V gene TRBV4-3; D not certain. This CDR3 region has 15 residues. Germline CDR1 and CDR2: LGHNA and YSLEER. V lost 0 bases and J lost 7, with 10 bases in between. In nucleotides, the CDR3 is TGCGCCAGCAGCCAAGATAGAGCGGGGAATTCACCCCTCCACTTT. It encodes CASSQDRAGNSPLHF.